This TCR beta chain was recorded in a study of cytomegalovirus exposure and HLA in healthy donors. The PCR ran on 60 Vbeta and 13 Jbeta primers. Sequencing was performed with immunoSEQ multiplex PCR; in TCRdb, only in-frame clones are kept and a portion is missing. The profile shows around 130,000 clones, around 80% of them singletons. Germline V gene data show CDR1 as SEHNR and CDR2 as FQNEAQ (reference sequence). CDR3 length: 12 residues. Worth noting for this clone: Compared with germline, one end of the junction differs, possibly owing to a read error.

This chain joins TRBV7-9 and TRBJ1-5; no reliable D call. What was sequenced was PBMCs. This TCR was recovered from a human donor in good health. The CDR3 loop is CSSSLASQPQHF. CDR3 DNA: TGTTCCAGCAGCTTGGCAAGTCAGCCCCAGCATTTT.